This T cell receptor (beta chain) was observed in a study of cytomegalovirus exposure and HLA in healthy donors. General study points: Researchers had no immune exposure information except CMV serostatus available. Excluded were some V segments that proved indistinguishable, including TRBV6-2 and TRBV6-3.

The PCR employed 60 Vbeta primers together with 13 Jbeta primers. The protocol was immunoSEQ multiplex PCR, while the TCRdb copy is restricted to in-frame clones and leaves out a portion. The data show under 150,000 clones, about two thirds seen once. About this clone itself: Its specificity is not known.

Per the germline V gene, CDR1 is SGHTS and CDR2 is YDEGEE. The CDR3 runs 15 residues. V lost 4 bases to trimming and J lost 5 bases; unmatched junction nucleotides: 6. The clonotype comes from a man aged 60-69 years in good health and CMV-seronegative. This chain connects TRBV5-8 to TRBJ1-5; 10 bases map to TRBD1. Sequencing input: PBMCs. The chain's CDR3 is CASSPRQGADQPQHF. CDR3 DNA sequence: TGTGCCAGCAGCCCACGACAGGGGGCAGATCAGCCCCAGCATTTT.